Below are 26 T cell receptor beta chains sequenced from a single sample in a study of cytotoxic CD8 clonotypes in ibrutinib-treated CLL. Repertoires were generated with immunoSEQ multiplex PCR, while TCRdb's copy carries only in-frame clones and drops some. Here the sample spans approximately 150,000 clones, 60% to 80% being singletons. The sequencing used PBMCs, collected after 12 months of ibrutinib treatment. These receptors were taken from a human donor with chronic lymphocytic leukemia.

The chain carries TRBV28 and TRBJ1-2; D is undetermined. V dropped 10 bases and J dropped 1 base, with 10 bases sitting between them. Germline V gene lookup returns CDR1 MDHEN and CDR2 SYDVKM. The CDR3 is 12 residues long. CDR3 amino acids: CANQDYNYGYTF. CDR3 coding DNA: TGTGCCAACCAGGACTATAACTATGGCTACACCTTC.

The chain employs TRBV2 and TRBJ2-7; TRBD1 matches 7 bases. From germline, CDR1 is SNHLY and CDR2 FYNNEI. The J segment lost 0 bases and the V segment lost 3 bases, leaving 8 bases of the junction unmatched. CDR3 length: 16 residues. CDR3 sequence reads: CASSDPGTVISYEQYF. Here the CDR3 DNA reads TGTGCCAGCAGTGACCCCGGGACAGTCATCTCCTACGAGCAGTACTTC.

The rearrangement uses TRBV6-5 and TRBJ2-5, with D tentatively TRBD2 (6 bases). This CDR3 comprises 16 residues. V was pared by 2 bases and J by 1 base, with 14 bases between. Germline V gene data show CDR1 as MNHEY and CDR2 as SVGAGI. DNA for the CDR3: TGTGCCAGCAGTTACGGGGCTAGCGTTGGCCAAGAGACCCAGTACTTC. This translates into CASSYGASVGQETQYF.

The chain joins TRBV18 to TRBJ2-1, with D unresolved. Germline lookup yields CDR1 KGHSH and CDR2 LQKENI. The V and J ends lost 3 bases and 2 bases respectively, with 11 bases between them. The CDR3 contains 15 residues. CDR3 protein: CASSPSEDPYNEQFF. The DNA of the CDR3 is TGTGCCAGCTCACCCTCCGAGGACCCCTACAATGAGCAGTTCTTC.

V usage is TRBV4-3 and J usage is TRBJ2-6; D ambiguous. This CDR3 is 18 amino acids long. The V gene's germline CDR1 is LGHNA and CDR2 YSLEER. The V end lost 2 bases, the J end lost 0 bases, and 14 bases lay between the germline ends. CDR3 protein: CASSQRLTPSSGANVLTF. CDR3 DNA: TGCGCCAGCAGCCAACGCCTTACACCCAGCTCTGGGGCCAACGTCCTGACTTTC.

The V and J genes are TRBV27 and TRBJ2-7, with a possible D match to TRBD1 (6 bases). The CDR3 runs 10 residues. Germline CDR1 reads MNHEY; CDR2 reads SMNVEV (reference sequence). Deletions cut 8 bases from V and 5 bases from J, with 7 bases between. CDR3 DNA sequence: TGTGCCAGCGGGGGCCACGAGCAGTACTTC. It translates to CASGGHEQYF.

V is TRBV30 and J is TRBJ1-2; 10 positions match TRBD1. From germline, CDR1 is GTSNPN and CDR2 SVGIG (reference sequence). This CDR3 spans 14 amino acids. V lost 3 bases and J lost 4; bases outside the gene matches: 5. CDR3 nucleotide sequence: TGTGCCTGGAGCCGGGACAGGGGTGCCTATGGCTACACCTTC. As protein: CAWSRDRGAYGYTF.

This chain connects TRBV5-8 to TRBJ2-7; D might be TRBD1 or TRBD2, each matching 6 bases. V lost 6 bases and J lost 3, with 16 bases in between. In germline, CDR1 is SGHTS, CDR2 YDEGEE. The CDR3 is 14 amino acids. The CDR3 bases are TGTGCCAGCATACAGGCGGAGGGGGGCTACGAGCAGTACTTC. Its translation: CASIQAEGGYEQYF.

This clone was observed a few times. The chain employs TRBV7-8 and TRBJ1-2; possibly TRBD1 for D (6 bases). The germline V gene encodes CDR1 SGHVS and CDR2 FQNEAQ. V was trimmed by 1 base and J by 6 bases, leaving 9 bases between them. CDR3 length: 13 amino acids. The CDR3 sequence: CASSLGTADGYTF. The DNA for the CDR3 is TGTGCCAGCAGCTTAGGGACAGCCGATGGCTACACCTTC.

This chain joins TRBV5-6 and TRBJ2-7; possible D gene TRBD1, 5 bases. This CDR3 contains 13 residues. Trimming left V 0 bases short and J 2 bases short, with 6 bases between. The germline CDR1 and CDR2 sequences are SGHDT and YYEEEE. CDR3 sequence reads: CASSLARAYEQYF. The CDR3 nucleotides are TGTGCCAGCAGCTTGGCCAGGGCCTACGAGCAGTACTTC.

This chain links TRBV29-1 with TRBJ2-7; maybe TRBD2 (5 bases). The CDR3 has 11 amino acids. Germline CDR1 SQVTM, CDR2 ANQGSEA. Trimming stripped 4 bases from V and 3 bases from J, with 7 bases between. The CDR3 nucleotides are TGCAGCGTTGGCGGAGGCTACGAGCAGTACTTC. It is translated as CSVGGGYEQYF.

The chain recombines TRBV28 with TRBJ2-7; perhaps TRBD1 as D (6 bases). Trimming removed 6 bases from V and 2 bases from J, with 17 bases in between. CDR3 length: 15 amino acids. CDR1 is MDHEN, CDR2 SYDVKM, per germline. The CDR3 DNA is TGTGCCAGCAGACCCATCGAGGGGGTCCCCTACGAGCAGTACTTC. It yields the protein CASRPIEGVPYEQYF.

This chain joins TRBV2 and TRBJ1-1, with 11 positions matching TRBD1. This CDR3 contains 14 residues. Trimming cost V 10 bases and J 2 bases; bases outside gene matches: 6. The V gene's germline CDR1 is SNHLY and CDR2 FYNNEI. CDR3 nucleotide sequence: TGTGCCAAAGGGACAGGGGGAACTAACACTGAAGCTTTCTTT. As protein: CAKGTGGTNTEAFF.

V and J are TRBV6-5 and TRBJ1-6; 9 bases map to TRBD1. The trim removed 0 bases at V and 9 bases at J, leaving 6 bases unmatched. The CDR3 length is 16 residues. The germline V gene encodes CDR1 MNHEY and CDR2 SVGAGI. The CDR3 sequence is CASSYSVTGGRSPLHF. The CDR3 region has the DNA TGTGCCAGCAGTTACTCCGTGACAGGGGGGCGTTCACCCCTCCACTTT.

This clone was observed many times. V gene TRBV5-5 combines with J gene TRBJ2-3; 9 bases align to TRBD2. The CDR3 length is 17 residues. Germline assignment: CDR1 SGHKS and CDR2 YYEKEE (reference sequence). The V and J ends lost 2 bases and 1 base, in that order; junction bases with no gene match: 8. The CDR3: CASSFAVSSGGTDTQYF. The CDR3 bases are TGTGCCAGCAGCTTCGCGGTCTCTAGCGGGGGCACAGATACGCAGTATTTT.

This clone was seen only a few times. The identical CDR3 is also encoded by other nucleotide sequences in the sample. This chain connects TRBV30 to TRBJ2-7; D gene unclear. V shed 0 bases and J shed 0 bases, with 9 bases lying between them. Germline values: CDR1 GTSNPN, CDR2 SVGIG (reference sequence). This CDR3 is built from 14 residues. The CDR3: CAWSVAGSSYEQYF. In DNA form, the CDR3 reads TGTGCCTGGAGTGTAGCTGGCAGCTCCTACGAGCAGTACTTC.

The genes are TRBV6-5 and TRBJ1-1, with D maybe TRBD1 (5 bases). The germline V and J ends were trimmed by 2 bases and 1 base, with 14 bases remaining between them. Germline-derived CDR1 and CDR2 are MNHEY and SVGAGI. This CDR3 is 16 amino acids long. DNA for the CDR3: TGTGCCAGCAGTTACACGCCCGGGACCGGGAACACTGAAGCTTTCTTT. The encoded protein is CASSYTPGTGNTEAFF.

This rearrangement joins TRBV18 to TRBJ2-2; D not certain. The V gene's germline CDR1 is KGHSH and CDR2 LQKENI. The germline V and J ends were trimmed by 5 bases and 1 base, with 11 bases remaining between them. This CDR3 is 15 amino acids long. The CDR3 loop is CASSSLTQNTGELFF. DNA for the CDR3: TGTGCCAGCTCATCTTTGACACAGAACACCGGGGAGCTGTTTTTT.

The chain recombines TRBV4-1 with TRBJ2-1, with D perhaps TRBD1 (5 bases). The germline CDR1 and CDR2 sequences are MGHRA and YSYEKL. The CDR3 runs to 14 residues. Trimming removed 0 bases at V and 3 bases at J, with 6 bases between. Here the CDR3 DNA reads TGCGCCAGCAGCCAAGAGGGGCTCTACAATGAGCAGTTCTTC. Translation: CASSQEGLYNEQFF.

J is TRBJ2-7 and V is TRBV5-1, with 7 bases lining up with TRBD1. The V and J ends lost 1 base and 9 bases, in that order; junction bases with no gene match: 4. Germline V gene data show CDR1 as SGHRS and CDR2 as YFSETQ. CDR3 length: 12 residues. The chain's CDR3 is CASSLTGDGQYF. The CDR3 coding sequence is TGCGCCAGCAGCTTGACAGGGGATGGGCAGTACTTC.

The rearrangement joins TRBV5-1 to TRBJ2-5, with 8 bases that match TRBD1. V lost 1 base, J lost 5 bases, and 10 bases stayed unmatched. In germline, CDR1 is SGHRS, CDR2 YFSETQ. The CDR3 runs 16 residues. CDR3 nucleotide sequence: TGCGCCAGCAGCTTGTATTCCGACAGGGGTAGCGAGACCCAGTACTTC. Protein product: CASSLYSDRGSETQYF.

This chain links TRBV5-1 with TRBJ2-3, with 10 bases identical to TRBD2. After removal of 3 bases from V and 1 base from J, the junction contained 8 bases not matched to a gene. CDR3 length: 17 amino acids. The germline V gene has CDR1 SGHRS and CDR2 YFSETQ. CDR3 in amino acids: CASSSGTSVSGTDTQYF. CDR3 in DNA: TGCGCCAGCAGCTCTGGGACTAGCGTCTCGGGCACAGATACGCAGTATTTT.

CDR3 sequence reads: CASSQEQGTYEQYF. For the CDR3, the DNA is TGTGCCAGCAGCCAAGAACAGGGCACCTACGAGCAGTACTTC. The J gene is TRBJ2-7, the V gene TRBV4-2; possible D gene TRBD1, 6 bases. V lost 0 bases and J 2 bases, leaving 8 bases between the germline ends. Germline CDR1 reads LGHNA; CDR2 reads YNFKEQ. CDR3 length: 14 amino acids.

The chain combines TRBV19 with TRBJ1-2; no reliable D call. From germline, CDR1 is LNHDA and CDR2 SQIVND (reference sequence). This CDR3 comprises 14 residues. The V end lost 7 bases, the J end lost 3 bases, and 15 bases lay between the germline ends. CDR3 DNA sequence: TGTGCCAGTAACAGACCCCAAGTTGACTATGGCTACACCTTC. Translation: CASNRPQVDYGYTF.

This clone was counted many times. The CDR3, as DNA: TGTGCCAGCAGACCCGGGACAGGGGGTCAAGAGACCCAGTACTTC. It encodes CASRPGTGGQETQYF. This chain links TRBV5-4 with TRBJ2-5, with 11 bases matching TRBD1. This CDR3 contains 15 residues. Germline values: CDR1 SGHNT, CDR2 YYREEE (reference sequence). After removal of 5 bases from V and 2 bases from J, the junction contained 5 bases not matched to a gene.

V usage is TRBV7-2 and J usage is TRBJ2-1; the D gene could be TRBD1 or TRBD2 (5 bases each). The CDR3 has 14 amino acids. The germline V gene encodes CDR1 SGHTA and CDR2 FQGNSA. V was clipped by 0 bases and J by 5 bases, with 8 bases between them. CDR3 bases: TGTGCCAGCAGCTTAGCTTTGGGGGACAATGAGCAGTTCTTC. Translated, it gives CASSLALGDNEQFF.